This TCR beta chain was recovered during a study of CD8+ T cells in alopecia areata. For the study at large: Treatment of the treated patients consisted of oral tofacitinib, 5 to 10 mg twice daily.

The sample's treatment: oral pan-JAK inhibitor, 5-10 mg twice daily. The authors extracted RNA and reverse transcribed it into cDNA as the sequencing template. Profiled with immunoSEQ multiplex PCR; TCRdb holds only in-frame clones, not every one. Here the sample spans approximately 280,000 clones, 58% being singletons. Germline V lookup: CDR1 SGHAT, CDR2 FQNNGV. The V and J ends lost 3 bases and 4 bases, in that order; junction bases with no gene match: 7. The length of the CDR3 is 15 residues. This clone showed up just a few times. The rearrangement links TRBV11-2 to TRBJ2-3; TRBD1 matches 7 bases. The receptor's source is a human donor with alopecia areata. The sample consisted of CD4+ T cells sorted from blood, taken at week 24, from a patient treated with tofacitinib. The CDR3 nucleotides read TGTGCCAGCAGCTTCCGAGGGGGCGGCCCAGATACGCAGTATTTT. This translates into CASSFRGGGPDTQYF.